This T cell receptor (beta chain) originates from a study of PD-L1 blockade in urothelial cancer. The germline gives CDR1 DFQATT, CDR2 SNEGSKA (reference sequence). V was clipped by 3 bases and J by 8 bases, with 7 bases between them. The CDR3 spans 11 residues. Spiked synthetic TCR analogs estimated absolute template abundance per PCR. This table comes from immunoSEQ multiplex PCR, and its TCRdb copy is limited to in-frame clones, with some not included. The profile covers more than 45,000 clones, with approximately 86% appearing a single time and less than 11% taken by the ten largest. The time point was: peripheral blood 6 weeks after treatment start.

This sequence joins TRBV20-1 and TRBJ1-4; D is uncertain. This material consisted of PBMCs, taken around atezolizumab (anti-PD-L1) treatment. The TCR comes from a man aged 55 to 70 with urothelial cancer. Here the CDR3 reads CSASGGEKLFF. The CDR3 coding sequence is TGCAGTGCTAGTGGAGGGGAAAAACTGTTTTTT.